These 6 T cell receptor beta chains were all obtained from the same sample, sequenced in a study of Ad26.COV2.S vaccination and SARS-CoV-2 variants. Generated by immunoSEQ multiplex PCR, the TCRdb table keeps only in-frame clones and is missing some. The table includes over 250,000 clones, over 75% detected once. Treatment denoted: roughly 19 received Ad26.COV2.S at low or high dose, single or two shots; a few received placebo; per-sample allocation not given. At day 63 after the first vaccine or placebo injection, samples were drawn. This material consisted of peripheral blood, taken in a trial of Ad26.COV2.S vaccine versus placebo. The source of these receptors is a person aged 18-65 years who received the Ad26.COV2.S COVID-19 vaccine or a placebo.

Worth noting for this clone: Germline and junction disagree at one end, which may indicate a read error. This chain uses TRBV2 with TRBJ1-3; D may be TRBD1 (5 bases). The CDR3 has 14 amino acids. Germline values: CDR1 SNHLY, CDR2 FYNNEI. The CDR3 loop is CASSGGEIRNTIYF. The DNA for the CDR3 is TGTGCCAGTAGTGGGGGGGAAATCCGGAACACCATATATTTT.

The chain uses TRBV20-1 and TRBJ1-2; 8 bases fit TRBD1. Trimming removed 6 bases from V and 7 bases from J; junction bases left unmatched: 4. The CDR3 contains 11 residues. Germline V CDR1 and CDR2: DFQATT, SNEGSKA (reference sequence). CDR3 residues: CSADDRGGYTF. CDR3 nucleotide sequence: TGCAGTGCAGACGACAGGGGTGGCTACACCTTC.

Here the CDR3 reads CASSPMTSGSPTGENEQYF. For the CDR3, the DNA is TGTGCCAGCAGCCCAATGACTAGCGGGAGCCCGACGGGGGAAAACGAGCAGTACTTC. The chain combines TRBV11-3 with TRBJ2-7; 12 bases line up with TRBD2. This CDR3 region has 19 residues. The germline V gene encodes CDR1 SGHNT and CDR2 YENEEA. Trimming took 5 bases from V and 5 from J; bases not matched to a gene: 19.

The chain employs TRBV2 and TRBJ2-2; D is unclear. This CDR3 is 15 amino acids long. Trimming left V 4 bases short and J 5 bases short, with 14 bases between. CDR1 is SNHLY and CDR2 is FYNNEI in the germline V gene. CDR3 nucleotides: TGTGCCAGCAGTGTCAATGACCTCGGGACCGGGGAGCTGTTTTTT. Protein sequence: CASSVNDLGTGELFF.

J is TRBJ1-2 and V is TRBV7-2, with D perhaps matching TRBD1 (5 bases). Trimming stripped 4 bases from V and 6 bases from J, with 15 bases between. The CDR3 is 14 amino acids. CDR1 is SGHTA, CDR2 FQGNSA, per germline. CDR3 in amino acids: CASSSKMGTNGYTF. The CDR3 region has the DNA TGTGCCAGCAGCTCAAAAATGGGGACGAATGGCTACACCTTC.

The genes are TRBV5-1 and TRBJ2-7, with 9 nucleotides matching TRBD2. This CDR3 spans 14 amino acids. From germline, CDR1 is SGHRS and CDR2 YFSETQ. V dropped 4 bases and J dropped 7; count of bases not matched to a gene: 9. CDR3 DNA sequence: TGCGCCAGCAGCCTCTTAGCGGGAGTGGAAGAGCAGTACTTC. Amino acids: CASSLLAGVEEQYF.